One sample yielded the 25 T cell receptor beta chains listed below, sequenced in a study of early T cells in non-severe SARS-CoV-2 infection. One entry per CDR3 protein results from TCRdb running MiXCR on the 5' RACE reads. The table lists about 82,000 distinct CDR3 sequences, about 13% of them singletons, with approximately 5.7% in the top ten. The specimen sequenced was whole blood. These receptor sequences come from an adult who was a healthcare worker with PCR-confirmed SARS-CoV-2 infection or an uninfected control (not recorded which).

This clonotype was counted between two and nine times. The CDR3: CASSYEQGRTEAFF. The CDR3 DNA sequence: TGTGCCAGCAGTTACGAGCAGGGGCGCACTGAAGCTTTCTTT. The chain uses TRBV6-5 and TRBJ1-1; D may be TRBD1 (6 bases). V dropped 2 bases and J dropped 4 bases, with 11 bases sitting between them. This CDR3 contains 14 residues. Germline V gives CDR1 MNHEY, CDR2 SVGAGI.

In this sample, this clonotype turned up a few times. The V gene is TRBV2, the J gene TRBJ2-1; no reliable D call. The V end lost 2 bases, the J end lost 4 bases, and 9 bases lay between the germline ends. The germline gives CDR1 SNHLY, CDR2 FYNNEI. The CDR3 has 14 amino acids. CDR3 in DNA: TGTGCCAGCAGTGAATCGGACGGGTACAATGAGCAGTTCTTC. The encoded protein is CASSESDGYNEQFF.

The CDR3 coding sequence is TGTGCCAGCAGCTTGAGGACTAGCGGGAGTGCAGATACGCAGTATTTT. It specifies CASSLRTSGSADTQYF. The genes are TRBV5-4 and TRBJ2-3; 13 bases line up with TRBD2. Unmatched junction bases numbered 3, after V lost 1 base and J lost 4 bases. Germline CDR1 and CDR2: SGHNT and YYREEE (reference sequence). This CDR3 spans 16 amino acids.

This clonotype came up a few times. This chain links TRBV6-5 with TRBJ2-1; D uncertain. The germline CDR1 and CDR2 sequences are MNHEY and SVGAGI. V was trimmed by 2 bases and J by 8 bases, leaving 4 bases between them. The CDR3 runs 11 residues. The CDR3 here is CASSYRDEQFF. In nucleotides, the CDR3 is TGTGCCAGCAGTTACCGCGATGAGCAGTTCTTC.

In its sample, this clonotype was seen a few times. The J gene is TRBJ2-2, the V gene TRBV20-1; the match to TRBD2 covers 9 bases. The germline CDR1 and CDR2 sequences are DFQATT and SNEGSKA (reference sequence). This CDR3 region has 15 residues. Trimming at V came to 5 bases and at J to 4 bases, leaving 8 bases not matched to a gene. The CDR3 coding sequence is TGCAGTGCTCGAGCGGGGGGAGGGCTCACCGGGGAGCTGTTTTTT. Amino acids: CSARAGGGLTGELFF.

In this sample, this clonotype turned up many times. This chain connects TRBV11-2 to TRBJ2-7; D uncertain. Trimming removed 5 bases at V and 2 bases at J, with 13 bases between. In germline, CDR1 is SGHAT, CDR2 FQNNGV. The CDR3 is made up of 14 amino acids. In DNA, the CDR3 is TGTGCCAGCAGCCCCTGGACGGTTACCTACGAGCAGTACTTC. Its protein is CASSPWTVTYEQYF. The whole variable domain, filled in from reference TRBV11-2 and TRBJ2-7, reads EAGVAQSPRYKIIEKRQSVAFWCNPISGHATLYWYQQILGQGPKLLIQFQNNGVVDDSQLPKDRFSAERLKGVDSTLKIQPAKLEDSAVYLCASSPWTVTYEQYFGPGTRLTVT.

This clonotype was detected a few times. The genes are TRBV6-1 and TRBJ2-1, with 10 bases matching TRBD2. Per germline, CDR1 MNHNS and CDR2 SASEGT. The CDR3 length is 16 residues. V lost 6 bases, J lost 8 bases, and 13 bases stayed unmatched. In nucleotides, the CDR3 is TGTGCCAGCAGAAGAAATCCGGGACTAGCGTTCCATGAGCAGTTCTTC. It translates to CASRRNPGLAFHEQFF.

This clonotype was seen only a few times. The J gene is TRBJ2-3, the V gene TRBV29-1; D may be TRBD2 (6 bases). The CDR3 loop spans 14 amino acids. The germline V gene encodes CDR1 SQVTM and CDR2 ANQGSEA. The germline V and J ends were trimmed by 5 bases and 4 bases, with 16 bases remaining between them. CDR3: CSVTPGALADTQYF. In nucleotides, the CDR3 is TGCAGCGTTACGCCGGGAGCTCTCGCAGATACGCAGTATTTT.

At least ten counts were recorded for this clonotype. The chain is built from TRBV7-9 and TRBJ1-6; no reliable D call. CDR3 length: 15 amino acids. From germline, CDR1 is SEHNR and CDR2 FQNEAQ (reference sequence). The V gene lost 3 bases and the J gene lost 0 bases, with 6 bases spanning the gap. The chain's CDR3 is CASSFGDSYNSPLHF. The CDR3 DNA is TGTGCCAGCAGCTTCGGGGACTCCTATAATTCACCCCTCCACTTT.

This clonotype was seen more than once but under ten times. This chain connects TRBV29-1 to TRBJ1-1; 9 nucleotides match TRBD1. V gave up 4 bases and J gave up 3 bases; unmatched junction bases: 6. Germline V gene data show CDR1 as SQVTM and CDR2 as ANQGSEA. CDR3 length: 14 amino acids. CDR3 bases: TGCAGCGTTGTTCCGACAGGGGGACACACTGAAGCTTTCTTT. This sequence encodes CSVVPTGGHTEAFF. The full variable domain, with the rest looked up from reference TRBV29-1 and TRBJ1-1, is SAVISQKPSRDICQRGTSLTIQCQVDSQVTMMFWYRQQPGQSLTLIATANQGSEATYESGFVIDKFPISRPNLTFSTLTVSNMSPEDSSIYLCSVVPTGGHTEAFFGQGTRLTVV.

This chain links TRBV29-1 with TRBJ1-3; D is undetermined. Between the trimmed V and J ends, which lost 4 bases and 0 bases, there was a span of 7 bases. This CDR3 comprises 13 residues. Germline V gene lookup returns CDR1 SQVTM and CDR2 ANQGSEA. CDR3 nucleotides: TGCAGCGTTGCCAGAGACTCTGGAAACACCATATATTTT. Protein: CSVARDSGNTIYF.

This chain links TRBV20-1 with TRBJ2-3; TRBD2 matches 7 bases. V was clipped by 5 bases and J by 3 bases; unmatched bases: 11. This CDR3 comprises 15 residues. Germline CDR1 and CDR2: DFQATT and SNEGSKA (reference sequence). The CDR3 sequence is CSAPMRRERTDTQYF. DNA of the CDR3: TGCAGTGCTCCAATGCGGCGGGAGAGGACAGATACGCAGTATTTT.

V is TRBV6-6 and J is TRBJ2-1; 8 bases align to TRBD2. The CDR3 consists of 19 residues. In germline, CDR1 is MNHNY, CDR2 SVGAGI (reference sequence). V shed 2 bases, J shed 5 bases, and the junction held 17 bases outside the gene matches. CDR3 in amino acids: CASSYNSLLREGPNNEQFF. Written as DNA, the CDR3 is TGTGCCAGCAGTTACAACTCGTTACTTCGGGAGGGCCCTAACAATGAGCAGTTCTTC.

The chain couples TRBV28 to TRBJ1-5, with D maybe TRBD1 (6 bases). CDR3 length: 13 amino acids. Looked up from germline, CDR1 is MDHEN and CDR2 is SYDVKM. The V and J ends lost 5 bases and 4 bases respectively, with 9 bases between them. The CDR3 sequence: CASSQDRNQPQHF. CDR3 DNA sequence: TGTGCCAGCAGTCAAGACAGGAATCAGCCCCAGCATTTT.

The CDR3 DNA reads TGTGCCACCAGCAGGCCGGGGACCGGGGAGCTGTTTTTT. Residues: CATSRPGTGELFF. The chain recombines TRBV15 with TRBJ2-2, with a possible D match to TRBD2 (5 bases). The CDR3 contains 13 residues. In germline, CDR1 is LNHNV, CDR2 YYDKDF (reference sequence). V was pared by 3 bases and J by 5 bases, with 7 bases between.

In DNA, the CDR3 is TGCGCCAGCAGCTTAGACAGGGATTTCTCTGGAAACACCATATATTTT. Protein: CASSLDRDFSGNTIYF. The chain employs TRBV5-1 and TRBJ1-3, with 7 bases matching TRBD1. The CDR3 is 16 amino acids. The germline V gene has CDR1 SGHRS and CDR2 YFSETQ. The trim removed 2 bases at V and 0 bases at J, leaving 5 bases unmatched.

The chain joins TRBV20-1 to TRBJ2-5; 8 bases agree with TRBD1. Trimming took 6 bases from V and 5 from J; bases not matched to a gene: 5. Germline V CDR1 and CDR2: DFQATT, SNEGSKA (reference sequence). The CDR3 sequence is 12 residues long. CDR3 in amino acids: CSAGTGQETQYF. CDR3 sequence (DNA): TGCAGTGCCGGGACAGGCCAGGAGACCCAGTACTTC.

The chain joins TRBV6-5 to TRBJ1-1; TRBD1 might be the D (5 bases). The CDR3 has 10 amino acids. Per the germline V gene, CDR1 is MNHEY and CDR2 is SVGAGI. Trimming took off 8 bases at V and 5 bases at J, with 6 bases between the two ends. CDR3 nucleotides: TGTGCCAGCGGGACTACTGAAGCTTTCTTT. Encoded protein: CASGTTEAFF.

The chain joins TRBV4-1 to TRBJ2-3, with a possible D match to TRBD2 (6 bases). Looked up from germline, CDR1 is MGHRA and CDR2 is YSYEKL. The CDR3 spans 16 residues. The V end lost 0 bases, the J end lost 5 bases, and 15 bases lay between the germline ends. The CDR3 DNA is TGCGCCAGCAGCCAAGAGAGGCGGGGCTGGGGAGATACGCAGTATTTT. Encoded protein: CASSQERRGWGDTQYF.

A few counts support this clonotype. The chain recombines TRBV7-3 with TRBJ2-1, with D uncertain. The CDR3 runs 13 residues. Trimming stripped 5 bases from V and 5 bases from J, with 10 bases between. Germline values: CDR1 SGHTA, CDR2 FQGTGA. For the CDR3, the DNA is TGTGCCAGCAGCCTTACTACTGACAATGAGCAGTTCTTC. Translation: CASSLTTDNEQFF.

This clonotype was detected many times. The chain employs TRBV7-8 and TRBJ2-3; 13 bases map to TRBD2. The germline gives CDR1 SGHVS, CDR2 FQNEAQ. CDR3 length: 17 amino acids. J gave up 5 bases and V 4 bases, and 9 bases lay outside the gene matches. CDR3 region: CASSSRTSGGTGDTQYF. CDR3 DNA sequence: TGTGCCAGCAGCTCCAGGACTAGCGGGGGCACGGGAGATACGCAGTATTTT.

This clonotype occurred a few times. The CDR3 DNA reads TGTGCCAGCAGTTCCAGAGCCCAAGAGACCCAGTACTTC. This sequence encodes CASSSRAQETQYF. The rearrangement links TRBV25-1 to TRBJ2-5, with D unclear. Germline V gene sequence: CDR1 MGHDK, CDR2 SYGVNS. The CDR3 sequence is 13 residues long. Trimming removed 5 bases at V and 1 base at J, with 8 bases between.

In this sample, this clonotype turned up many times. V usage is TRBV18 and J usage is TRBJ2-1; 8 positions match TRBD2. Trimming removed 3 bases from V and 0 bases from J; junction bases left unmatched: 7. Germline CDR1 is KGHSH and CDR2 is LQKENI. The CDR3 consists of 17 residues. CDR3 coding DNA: TGTGCCAGCTCACCCCCTAGGAGCGGGAGCTCCTACAATGAGCAGTTCTTC. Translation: CASSPPRSGSSYNEQFF.

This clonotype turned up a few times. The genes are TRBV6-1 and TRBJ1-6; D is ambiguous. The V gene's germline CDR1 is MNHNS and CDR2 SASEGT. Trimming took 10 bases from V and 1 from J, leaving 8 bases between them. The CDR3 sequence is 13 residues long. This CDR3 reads CATIRSYNSPLHF. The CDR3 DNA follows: TGTGCCACCATCCGGTCCTATAATTCACCCCTCCACTTT.

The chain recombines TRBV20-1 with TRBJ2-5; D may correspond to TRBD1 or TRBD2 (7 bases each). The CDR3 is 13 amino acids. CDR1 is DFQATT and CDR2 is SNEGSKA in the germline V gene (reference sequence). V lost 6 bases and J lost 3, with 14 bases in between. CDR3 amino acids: CSAKRDSKETQYF. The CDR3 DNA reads TGCAGTGCGAAGCGGGACAGTAAAGAGACCCAGTACTTC.